These T cell receptor beta chains were read from a single sample in a study of shared clonotypes between healthy human individuals. The data were produced by immunoSEQ multiplex PCR, yet TCRdb's version contains in-frame clones alone and is incomplete. The top ten hold around 1.1% of the sample, which has about 2 million clones, about 95% seen once. Sequences were obtained from naive CD8+ T cells sorted from blood. These receptors were collected from a man aged 18 to 30 in good health. Each CDR3 is given with its conserved first and last residue.

len,v_gene,j_gene,CDR3aa
16,TRBV6-6,TRBJ2-7,CASSQRDSIGNYEQYF
15,TRBV4-1,TRBJ2-1,CASSHGLVLGGEQFF
14,TRBV4-3,TRBJ2-1,CASSQERVYNEQFF
17,TRBV5-6,TRBJ1-1,CASSLAQGLNMNTEAFF
14,TRBV4-1,TRBJ1-1,CASSQTGTNTEAFF
15,TRBV27,TRBJ2-7,CASSLSDSGGYEQYF
14,TRBV11-2,TRBJ2-1,CASSLKGSYNEQFF
12,TRBV11-2,TRBJ2-5,CASSLDSQTQYF
13,TRBV2,TRBJ2-5,CASSGGSGETQYF
17,TRBV28,TRBJ1-3,CASSLSPGPGNGNTIYF
15,TRBV6-5,TRBJ1-4,CASAGIAGGNEKLFF
17,TRBV7-7,TRBJ2-1,CASSLSPPGVTGNEQFF